The TCR beta chain described here comes from a study of molecular identifiers for immune sequencing clone quantification. As regards this clonotype: Its antigen is not identified. A read error may be the cause here, since a much bigger clone is one base away.

Sorted naive CD8 T cells were those defined as CD8+CD4-CCR7+CD45RA+. The CDR3 extends over 14 amino acids. Germline V CDR1 and CDR2: MDHEN, SYDVKM. With 8 bases removed from V and 10 bases from J, the gap between germline ends came to 21 bases. MiXCR was run by TCRdb on the PCR reads, yielding one entry per CDR3 protein. The data contain about 65,000 distinct CDR3 sequences, under 20% of them singletons. Study observations and caveats: Clonotypes surpassing 20 RNA copies contained over 99% of effector molecules, versus under 1% in naive cells.

The sequenced sample consisted of naive CD8+ T cells from blood, with Jurkat cell RNA spiked in. As to subset: FACS-sorted CD8+CD4-CCR7+CD45RA+ naive T cells. V is TRBV28 and J is TRBJ2-1; D may be TRBD1 (6 bases). This clonotype was sampled from a human donor in good health. Some libraries in this study had Jurkat cell RNA spiked in. CDR3 residues: CASGTGPLTTEQFF. CDR3 nucleotides: TGTGCCAGCGGAACAGGGCCCCTGACTACCGAGCAGTTCTTC. The full variable domain, completed using reference TRBV28 and TRBJ2-1, is DVKVTQSSRYLVKRTGEKVFLECVQDMDHENMFWYRQDPGLGLRLIYFSYDVKMKEKGDIPEGYSVSREKKERFSLILESASTNQTSMYLCASGTGPLTTEQFFGPGTRLTVL.